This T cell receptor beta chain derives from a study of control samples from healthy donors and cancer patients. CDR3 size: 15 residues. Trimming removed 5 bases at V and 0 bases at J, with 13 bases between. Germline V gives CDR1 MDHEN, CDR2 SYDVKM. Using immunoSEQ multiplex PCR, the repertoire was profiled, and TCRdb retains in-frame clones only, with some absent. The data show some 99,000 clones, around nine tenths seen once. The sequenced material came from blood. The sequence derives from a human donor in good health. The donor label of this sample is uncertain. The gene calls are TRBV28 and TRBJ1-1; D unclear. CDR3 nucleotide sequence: TGTGCCAGCAGTCCCATGAGGGAAGTGAACACTGAAGCTTTCTTT. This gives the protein CASSPMREVNTEAFF.